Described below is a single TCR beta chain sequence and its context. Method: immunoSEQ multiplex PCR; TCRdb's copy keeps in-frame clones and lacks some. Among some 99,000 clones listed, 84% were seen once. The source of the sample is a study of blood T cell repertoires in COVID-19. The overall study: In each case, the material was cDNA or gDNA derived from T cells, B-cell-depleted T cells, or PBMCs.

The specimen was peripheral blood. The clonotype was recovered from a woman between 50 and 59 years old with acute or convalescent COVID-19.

The CDR3 DNA follows: TGTGCCAGCAGTTATGGCGGGGATTCACCCCTCCACTTT. Its protein product is CASSYGGDSPLHF. This chain connects TRBV6-6 to TRBJ1-6; D ambiguous. CDR1 is MNHNY, CDR2 SVGAGI, per germline (reference sequence). The CDR3 is 13 amino acids. The germline V and J ends were trimmed by 3 bases and 8 bases, with 8 bases remaining between them.